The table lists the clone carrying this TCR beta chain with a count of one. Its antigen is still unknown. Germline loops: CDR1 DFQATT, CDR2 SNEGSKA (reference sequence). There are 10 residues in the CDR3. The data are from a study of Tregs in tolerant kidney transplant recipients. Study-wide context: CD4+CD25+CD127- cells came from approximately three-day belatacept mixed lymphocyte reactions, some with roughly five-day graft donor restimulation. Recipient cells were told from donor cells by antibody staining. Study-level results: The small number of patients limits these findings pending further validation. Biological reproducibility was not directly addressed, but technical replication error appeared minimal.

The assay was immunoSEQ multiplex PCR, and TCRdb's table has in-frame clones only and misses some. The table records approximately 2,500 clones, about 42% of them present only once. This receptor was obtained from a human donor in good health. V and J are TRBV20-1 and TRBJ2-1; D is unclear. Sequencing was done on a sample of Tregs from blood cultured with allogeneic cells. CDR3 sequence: CSVGYNEQFF. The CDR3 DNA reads TGCAGCGTGGGGTACAATGAGCAGTTCTTC.